The next 24 T cell receptor beta chains were all read from a single sample in a study of spatial heterogeneity in lung cancer. Described time point: sample taken at primary tumor resection. Whole RNA obtained from tumor, nontumor lung or frozen PBMC underwent sequencing without sorting. In TCRdb, the 5' RACE reads were re-called with MiXCR into one record per CDR3 protein. The sample lists about 4,000 distinct CDR3 sequences, roughly 16% occurring once. Material: PBMCs, obtained at surgery. These receptors originate from a male donor with early-stage non-small cell lung cancer.

This clonotype appeared many times. DNA of the CDR3: TGCGCCAGCAGCTCCGGACAGGGTAGGAACAATGAGCAGTTCTTC. It codes for CASSSGQGRNNEQFF. The V call is TRBV5-1, the J call TRBJ2-1; the match to TRBD1 covers 8 bases. The CDR3 is 15 residues long. Germline assignment: CDR1 SGHRS and CDR2 YFSETQ. J gave up 5 bases and V 3 bases, and 7 bases lay outside the gene matches.

This clonotype was seen a few times. The chain employs TRBV6-1 and TRBJ2-1; 11 positions agree with TRBD2. J lost 3 bases, V lost 3 bases, and 4 bases had no gene match. CDR1 MNHNS and CDR2 SASEGT come from the germline V gene. The CDR3 totals 16 residues. Here the CDR3 reads CASSETGTSGYNEQFF. In nucleotides, the CDR3 is TGTGCCAGCAGTGAGACCGGGACTAGCGGCTACAATGAGCAGTTCTTC.

By its share, this clonotype is large. This rearrangement joins TRBV7-2 to TRBJ2-7; 7 bases fit TRBD2. The CDR3 is made up of 14 amino acids. With 5 bases clipped from V and 6 bases from J, the junction kept 10 bases outside the gene matches. CDR1 is SGHTA and CDR2 is FQGNSA in the germline V gene. DNA of the CDR3: TGTGCCAGCAGCCCTTACGCGGGAGTGCCCGAGCAGTACTTC. Translating gives CASSPYAGVPEQYF.

Worth noting for this clonotype: A much larger clonotype is one base distant, so this may be a read error. The rearrangement uses TRBV7-2 and TRBJ2-7; D not certain. CDR3 length: 12 amino acids. V was shortened by 1 base and J by 2 bases, with 3 bases between the two germline ends. Looked up from germline, CDR1 is SGHTA and CDR2 is FQGNSA. The CDR3 nucleotides are TGTGCCAGCAGCTTAGGGGCCTACGAGCAGTACTTC. Translating gives CASSLGAYEQYF.

This clonotype was detected ten times or more. V gene TRBV6-6 combines with J gene TRBJ2-6; TRBD1 matches at 12 bases. The CDR3 is 18 amino acids. Looked up from germline, CDR1 is MNHNY and CDR2 is SVGAGI (reference sequence). Trimming took 6 bases from V and 0 from J; bases not matched to a gene: 6. Written as DNA, the CDR3 is TGTGCCAGCAGCTCGGGACAGGGGGCCCTCTCTGGGGCCAACGTCCTGACTTTC. Translation: CASSSGQGALSGANVLTF.

Ten or more counts support this clonotype. This chain links TRBV10-3 with TRBJ2-1, with 7 bases aligning to TRBD1. Trimming cost V 1 base and J 0 bases; bases outside gene matches: 12. The CDR3 is 19 residues long. Looked up from germline, CDR1 is ENHRY and CDR2 is SYGVKD. CDR3 in DNA: TGTGCCATCAGTGAGTTCAGAGCTCTGGGACAGAGCTCCTACAATGAGCAGTTCTTC. Translating it yields CAISEFRALGQSSYNEQFF.

The chain combines TRBV29-1 with TRBJ2-7; D remains ambiguous. The germline V and J ends were trimmed by 0 bases and 3 bases, with 21 bases remaining between them. Germline V gene lookup returns CDR1 SQVTM and CDR2 ANQGSEA. The CDR3 length is 17 residues. The CDR3 DNA sequence: TGCAGCGTTGAAGAAGGACCTTTCCCTTGGCCCCGCTACGAGCAGTACTTC. Residues: CSVEEGPFPWPRYEQYF.

In its sample, this clonotype was seen many times. V gene TRBV20-1 combines with J gene TRBJ2-1; 7 nucleotides line up with TRBD1. Germline assignment: CDR1 DFQATT and CDR2 SNEGSKA (reference sequence). J gave up 5 bases and V 2 bases, and 6 bases lay outside the gene matches. The CDR3 loop spans 14 amino acids. CDR3 bases: TGCAGTGCTAGAACTAACAGGGGCAACAATGAGCAGTTCTTC. Its translation: CSARTNRGNNEQFF.

This clonotype is medium-sized (0.01 to 0.1%). This rearrangement joins TRBV4-1 to TRBJ2-2; 7 bases are shared with TRBD1. Germline CDR1 is MGHRA and CDR2 is YSYEKL. The CDR3 extends over 16 amino acids. Trimming cost V 3 bases and J 6 bases; bases outside gene matches: 10. CDR3 sequence: CASSQGGQDFAGELFF. The CDR3 coding sequence is TGCGCCAGCAGCCAGGGTGGACAGGATTTTGCCGGGGAGCTGTTTTTT.

This clonotype came up many times. The V call is TRBV5-5, the J call TRBJ2-7; D may correspond to TRBD1 or TRBD2 (5 bases each). This CDR3 is 14 amino acids long. CDR1 SGHKS and CDR2 YYEKEE come from the germline V gene (reference sequence). Trimming pared 4 bases from V and 2 bases from J, leaving 13 bases between. The CDR3 is CASSREGTPYEQYF. The DNA of the CDR3 is TGTGCCAGCAGCCGCGAGGGGACCCCCTACGAGCAGTACTTC.

This clonotype showed up many times. The chain's CDR3 is CASSSQKTDTQYF. CDR3 in DNA: TGTGCCAGCAGCTCTCAGAAGACAGATACGCAGTATTTT. The chain couples TRBV7-2 to TRBJ2-3, with D unresolved. The V end was cut by 4 bases, the J end by 3 bases, with 8 bases between. CDR1 and CDR2 from the germline V gene are SGHTA and FQGNSA. The CDR3 runs 13 residues.

This clonotype occurred a few times. The chain recombines TRBV11-2 with TRBJ2-1; D is tentatively TRBD1 or TRBD2 (5 bases each). The CDR3 extends over 13 amino acids. Germline-derived CDR1 and CDR2 are SGHAT and FQNNGV. V was clipped by 5 bases and J by 1 base, with 6 bases between them. CDR3 coding DNA: TGTGCCAGCAGCGAGGGGTCCTACAATGAGCAGTTCTTC. Its translation: CASSEGSYNEQFF.

This clonotype occurred many times. The chain is built from TRBV7-2 and TRBJ2-2; no clear D gene. Germline V gene data show CDR1 as SGHTA and CDR2 as FQGNSA. This CDR3 is built from 13 residues. The V end was cut by 4 bases, the J end by 4 bases, with 7 bases between. Here the CDR3 reads CASSSRLTGELFF. The CDR3, as DNA: TGTGCCAGCAGCTCGAGACTCACCGGGGAGCTGTTTTTT.

The chain carries TRBV13 and TRBJ1-2; no clear D. Germline CDR1 and CDR2: PRHDT and FYEKMQ (reference sequence). The CDR3 contains 13 residues. Trimming pared 0 bases from V and 5 bases from J, leaving 7 bases between. The CDR3 here is CASSLGTKYGYTF. The CDR3 nucleotides are TGTGCCAGCAGCTTAGGCACGAAGTATGGCTACACCTTC.

This clonotype turned up a few times. The gene calls are TRBV12-3 or TRBV12-4 and TRBJ2-7, with D unresolved. The CDR3 loop spans 12 amino acids. V was shortened by 3 bases and J by 0 bases, with 3 bases between the two germline ends. Here the CDR3 DNA reads TGTGCCAGCAGTTTCCACTCCTACGAGCAGTACTTC. Protein: CASSFHSYEQYF.

To note about this clonotype: Compared with germline, one end of the junction differs, possibly owing to a read error. The chain is built from TRBV6-1 and TRBJ2-5, with D tentatively TRBD2 (6 bases). Germline CDR1 is MNHNS and CDR2 is SASEGT. The CDR3 covers 12 residues. CDR3 coding DNA: TGCGCCTCAGCGGGCCCCCGGGAGACCCAGTACTTC. Translated: CASAGPRETQYF.

This clonotype was picked up a small number of times. The V and J genes are TRBV7-9 and TRBJ2-7; TRBD1 is a possible D gene (6 bases). Trimming shortened V by 2 bases and J by 2 bases, and 13 bases separated the two germline ends. The CDR3 sequence is 15 residues long. Germline V gives CDR1 SEHNR, CDR2 FQNEAQ (reference sequence). The CDR3 sequence is CASSLSGDTTYEQYF. CDR3 nucleotides: TGTGCCAGCAGCTTATCCGGGGACACTACCTACGAGCAGTACTTC.

This clonotype qualifies as medium-sized. The V call is TRBV4-3, the J call TRBJ2-2, with D possibly matching TRBD2 (6 bases). This CDR3 has 17 amino acids. V was clipped by 0 bases and J by 1 base, with 12 bases between them. The V gene's germline CDR1 is LGHNA and CDR2 YSLEER. DNA for the CDR3: TGCGCCAGCAGCCAAGATCGGGCTAGCGAGAACACCGGGGAGCTGTTTTTT. As protein: CASSQDRASENTGELFF.

This clonotype qualifies as medium-sized. CDR3 sequence reads: CASRGLTGNYGYTF. CDR3 bases: TGTGCCAGCAGGGGACTAACGGGAAACTATGGCTACACCTTC. V and J are TRBV2 and TRBJ1-2; a possible D gene is TRBD1 (5 bases). This CDR3 contains 14 residues. Deletions cut 6 bases from V and 2 bases from J, with 13 bases between. The germline V gene encodes CDR1 SNHLY and CDR2 FYNNEI.

At least ten counts were recorded for this clonotype. The chain is built from TRBV11-2 and TRBJ1-6; a weak D match, TRBD1 (5 bases). In germline, CDR1 is SGHAT, CDR2 FQNNGV. This CDR3 is built from 15 residues. The V gene lost 6 bases and the J gene lost 7 bases, with 16 bases spanning the gap. For the CDR3, the DNA is TGTGCCAGCAGGACCGGCTTGGGGACGAATTCACCCCTCCACTTT. Amino acids: CASRTGLGTNSPLHF. Looking up the rest from reference TRBV11-2 and TRBJ1-6 gives the full variable domain: EAGVAQSPRYKIIEKRQSVAFWCNPISGHATLYWYQQILGQGPKLLIQFQNNGVVDDSQLPKDRFSAERLKGVDSTLKIQPAKLEDSAVYLCASRTGLGTNSPLHFGNGTRLTVT.

This clonotype came up many times. Written as DNA, the CDR3 is TGTGCCAGCAGCCAGACCAACCCCGTGGTGTATTTT. It translates to CASSQTNPVVYF. The chain joins TRBV11-2 to TRBJ2-3; D unclear. This CDR3 has 12 residues. Germline V gene data show CDR1 as SGHAT and CDR2 as FQNNGV. Between the trimmed V and J ends, which lost 5 bases and 14 bases, there was a span of 17 bases.

Relative to its sample, this clonotype is large. V usage is TRBV7-8 and J usage is TRBJ2-7, with a tentative D call TRBD1 (5 bases). The CDR3 covers 12 residues. V dropped 1 base and J dropped 5 bases, with 6 bases sitting between them. Germline V gives CDR1 SGHVS, CDR2 FQNEAQ. CDR3 protein: CASSLVRDEQYF. DNA of the CDR3: TGTGCCAGCAGCTTAGTCAGGGACGAGCAGTACTTC.

This clonotype appeared a few times. The rearrangement links TRBV7-9 to TRBJ2-1, with 8 bases that match TRBD2. The germline V gene encodes CDR1 SEHNR and CDR2 FQNEAQ (reference sequence). Trimming took 5 bases from V and 0 from J; bases not matched to a gene: 9. The CDR3 is made up of 17 amino acids. CDR3 sequence reads: CASSPLAGGSSYNEQFF. The CDR3 region has the DNA TGTGCCAGCAGCCCCCTCGCGGGGGGAAGCTCCTACAATGAGCAGTTCTTC.

This clonotype was observed many times. The V and J genes are TRBV28 and TRBJ2-3; TRBD2 aligns across 13 bases. The CDR3 is 16 amino acids. Germline loops: CDR1 MDHEN, CDR2 SYDVKM. V lost 5 bases to trimming and J lost 6 bases; unmatched junction nucleotides: 8. CDR3 DNA: TGTGCCAGCAGTGCGCGACTAGCGGGAGGTCAGGATACGCAGTATTTT. As protein: CASSARLAGGQDTQYF.